The sequence of this T cell receptor beta chain was determined in a study of blood T cells in healthy people across ages. A second PCR, run for roughly 7 to 12 cycles, used a sample-barcoded 5' primer plus a J-beta primer mix. TCRdb itself ran the 5' RACE reads through MiXCR, one entry per CDR3 protein. The sample records 1 million or so distinct CDR3 sequences, around 45% being singletons. Germline-derived CDR1 and CDR2 are MGHRA and YSYEKL. The length of the CDR3 is 15 residues. J lost 0 bases, V lost 4 bases, and 3 bases had no gene match. This clonotype appeared many times. Source material: blood. The J gene is TRBJ1-2, the V gene TRBV4-1; 9 bases agree with TRBD1. The origin of this receptor is a woman in her fifties or sixties in good health. The CDR3 DNA is TGCGCCAGCAGCCCGCGGGACAGGGCTAACTATGGCTACACCTTC. Its translation is CASSPRDRANYGYTF.